This TCR beta chain came from a study of regulatory T cells in long-lasting Graves disease. Regarding time point: persistent/refractory GD, antithyroid drugs over 5 years with positive TRAb. RNA from PBMCs was the source of the TCR library. Arm-PCR with iRepertoire HTBI primers amplified the CDR3 regions for these TCR beta libraries. One entry per CDR3 protein, called by TCRdb with MiXCR from the multiplex PCR reads. Of 350,000 to 450,000 distinct CDR3 sequences listed, 21% are singletons. Trimming took off 4 bases at V and 0 bases at J, with 10 bases between the two ends. The germline gives CDR1 SNHLY, CDR2 FYNNEI. CDR3 length: 14 amino acids. This clonotype was seen many times.

V usage is TRBV2 and J usage is TRBJ2-7, with D maybe TRBD1 (6 bases). This sample comprised peripheral blood mononuclear cells (PBMCs), obtained when the disease was refractory, from a patient treated with antithyroid drugs. The receptor was isolated from a female donor with Graves disease. The chain's CDR3 is CASSGQVSSYEQYF. The DNA for the CDR3 is TGTGCCAGCAGTGGACAGGTATCCTCCTACGAGCAGTACTTC.